Below, 16 T cell receptor beta chains from the same sample are listed, as sequenced in a study of cytomegalovirus exposure and HLA in healthy donors. Vbeta (60) and Jbeta (13) primers were used in the PCR. Clones were sequenced by immunoSEQ multiplex PCR, and TCRdb holds only the in-frame ones, with some missing. The data show around 140,000 clones, over 60% seen once. What was sequenced was PBMCs. All receptors derive from a woman in her sixties or seventies in good health and CMV-seronegative.

J is TRBJ1-1 and V is TRBV19; 10 nucleotides line up with TRBD1. This CDR3 comprises 14 residues. The germline V gene has CDR1 LNHDA and CDR2 SQIVND (reference sequence). The V segment lost 6 bases and the J segment 1 base; nucleotides outside the gene matches: 2. CDR3 bases: TGTGCCAGTAGGGGACAGGGGACGAACACTGAAGCTTTCTTT. Amino acids: CASRGQGTNTEAFF.

The gene calls are TRBV5-5 and TRBJ2-7, with 12 bases identical to TRBD1. With 3 bases clipped from V and 6 bases from J, the junction kept 4 bases outside the gene matches. The CDR3 has 14 residues. Per the germline V gene, CDR1 is SGHKS and CDR2 is YYEKEE (reference sequence). CDR3 residues: CASSSGTGGFEQYF. The CDR3 DNA is TGTGCCAGCAGCTCCGGGACAGGGGGCTTCGAGCAGTACTTC.

The V and J genes are TRBV5-1 and TRBJ2-3; TRBD2 matches at 10 bases. Per germline, CDR1 SGHRS and CDR2 YFSETQ. The CDR3 loop spans 18 amino acids. Trimming cost V 3 bases and J 2 bases; bases outside gene matches: 12. CDR3 in DNA: TGCGCCAGCAGCTCTAATCCTAGGACTAGCGGCTTCACAGATACGCAGTATTTT. It encodes CASSSNPRTSGFTDTQYF.

This clone has only a few counts. This chain joins TRBV13 and TRBJ1-1, with D unresolved. Germline lookup yields CDR1 PRHDT and CDR2 FYEKMQ (reference sequence). This CDR3 is 12 amino acids long. Between the trimmed V and J ends, which lost 1 base and 7 bases, there was a span of 7 bases. The CDR3 loop reads CASSLVGGEAFF. CDR3 nucleotide sequence: TGTGCCAGCAGCTTAGTTGGAGGTGAAGCTTTCTTT.

This clone was recorded a few times. The same CDR3 is also encoded by other DNA sequences in this sample. CDR3 sequence (DNA): TGTGCCAGCAGCTTCCGGGACAGGGATTACGAGCAGTACTTC. Translating gives CASSFRDRDYEQYF. The rearrangement joins TRBV11-2 to TRBJ2-7; 9 nucleotides agree with TRBD1. After removal of 3 bases from V and 4 bases from J, the junction contained 4 bases not matched to a gene. The CDR3 length is 14 residues. The germline V gene has CDR1 SGHAT and CDR2 FQNNGV.

The chain recombines TRBV5-8 with TRBJ2-1; TRBD2 matches 8 bases. Germline values: CDR1 SGHTS, CDR2 YDEGEE. The length of the CDR3 is 17 residues. V lost 0 bases, J lost 3 bases, and 8 bases stayed unmatched. This CDR3 reads CASSLGLGSGSYNEQFF. For the CDR3, the DNA is TGTGCCAGCAGCTTGGGACTCGGCAGCGGGAGCTACAATGAGCAGTTCTTC. Filled out from reference TRBV5-8 and TRBJ2-1, the complete variable domain reads EAGVTQSPTHLIKTRGQQATLRCSPISGHTSVYWYQQALGLGLQFLLWYDEGEERNRGNFPPRFSGRQFPNYSSELNVNALELEDSALYLCASSLGLGSGSYNEQFFGPGTRLTVL.

The V call is TRBV27, the J call TRBJ2-1, with TRBD2 identical over 11 bases. Germline V gene sequence: CDR1 MNHEY, CDR2 SMNVEV (reference sequence). This CDR3 comprises 17 residues. Trimming took 3 bases from V and 3 from J; bases not matched to a gene: 7. The CDR3 protein is CASSFLLAGGYYNEQFF. As DNA, the CDR3 is TGTGCCAGCAGTTTTTTGCTAGCGGGGGGCTACTACAATGAGCAGTTCTTC.

This clone was seen once. This chain links TRBV5-1 with TRBJ1-2; 8 bases are shared with TRBD1. The germline V gene has CDR1 SGHRS and CDR2 YFSETQ. The length of the CDR3 is 17 residues. V gave up 1 base and J gave up 0 bases; unmatched junction bases: 8. CDR3 DNA sequence: TGCGCCAGCAGCTTGTACGCAGGGGGCTCCACTAACTATGGCTACACCTTC. As protein: CASSLYAGGSTNYGYTF.

The chain recombines TRBV5-1 with TRBJ1-1, with D perhaps matching TRBD1 (5 bases). Germline V lookup: CDR1 SGHRS, CDR2 YFSETQ. This CDR3 spans 15 amino acids. Deletions cut 4 bases from V and 2 bases from J, with 15 bases between. CDR3 protein: CASSPSGIPNTEAFF. DNA for the CDR3: TGCGCCAGCAGCCCGTCAGGGATCCCAAACACTGAAGCTTTCTTT.

The rearrangement links TRBV29-1 to TRBJ1-1; 7 bases fit TRBD1. The CDR3 covers 12 residues. V was clipped by 4 bases and J by 1 base; unmatched bases: 0. Per germline, CDR1 SQVTM and CDR2 ANQGSEA. CDR3 sequence: CSVGTGNTEAFF. The CDR3 DNA reads TGCAGCGTTGGGACAGGGAACACTGAAGCTTTCTTT.

The genes are TRBV7-2 and TRBJ2-5; D possibly corresponds to TRBD2 (6 bases). Germline V gene sequence: CDR1 SGHTA, CDR2 FQGNSA. Trimming shortened V by 4 bases and J by 7 bases, and 25 bases separated the two germline ends. The CDR3 runs 17 residues. CDR3: CASSSVGTGTWVGTQYF. DNA for the CDR3: TGTGCCAGCAGCTCAGTAGGAACCGGGACTTGGGTAGGGACCCAGTACTTC.

The V and J genes are TRBV7-2 and TRBJ2-7, with 8 bases fitting TRBD1. The trim removed 0 bases at V and 5 bases at J, leaving 6 bases unmatched. This CDR3 contains 15 residues. Germline loops: CDR1 SGHTA, CDR2 FQGNSA. This CDR3 is CASSLAGTGLDEQYF. Here the CDR3 DNA reads TGTGCCAGCAGCTTAGCCGGGACAGGCTTAGACGAGCAGTACTTC. Full variable domain (remainder filled in from reference TRBV7-2 and TRBJ2-7): GAGVSQSPSNKVTEKGKDVELRCDPISGHTALYWYRQSLGQGLEFLIYFQGNSAPDKSGLPSDRFSAERTGGSVSTLTIQRTQQEDSAVYLCASSLAGTGLDEQYFGPGTRLTVT.

V is TRBV7-2 and J is TRBJ2-5; 12 nucleotides line up with TRBD2. V lost 2 bases to trimming and J lost 5 bases; unmatched junction nucleotides: 12. The CDR3 contains 18 residues. Per the germline V gene, CDR1 is SGHTA and CDR2 is FQGNSA. CDR3 DNA: TGTGCCAGCAGCTTATTGCTAGCGGGGGGGACCGATCGGGAGACCCAGTACTTC. Its protein product is CASSLLLAGGTDRETQYF.

The J gene is TRBJ2-2, the V gene TRBV11-2, with unresolved D. CDR1 is SGHAT, CDR2 FQNNGV, per germline. Between the trimmed V and J ends, which lost 3 bases and 6 bases, there was a span of 14 bases. The CDR3 is 15 amino acids. The CDR3 sequence is CASSLGLYDAGELFF. The DNA of the CDR3 is TGTGCCAGCAGCTTGGGCCTTTACGACGCCGGGGAGCTGTTTTTT.

This chain uses TRBV10-2 with TRBJ1-3; TRBD1 agrees at 11 bases. The CDR3 runs to 16 residues. Germline-derived CDR1 and CDR2 are WSHSY and SAAADI. Trimming at V came to 8 bases and at J to 0 bases, leaving 6 bases not matched to a gene. For the CDR3, the DNA is TGCGCCAGCGGGGCCGGGACAGGGGGCTCTGGAAACACCATATATTTT. This gives the protein CASGAGTGGSGNTIYF.

The V call is TRBV6-5, the J call TRBJ2-7, with D perhaps matching TRBD2 (5 bases). This CDR3 has 14 amino acids. Trimming left V 0 bases short and J 4 bases short, with 10 bases between. The germline V gene has CDR1 MNHEY and CDR2 SVGAGI. CDR3 sequence reads: CASSYSDEGYEQYF. As DNA, the CDR3 is TGTGCCAGCAGTTACTCGGATGAGGGATACGAGCAGTACTTC.